Each of the 25 T cell receptor beta chains below was sequenced from the same sample in a study of blood T cell repertoires in COVID-19. TCRdb's table, derived via immunoSEQ multiplex PCR, lists solely in-frame clones and lacks some. This sample has a few hundred thousand clones, with 75% to 90% found just once. Sample: PBMCs or T cells enriched from blood (not recorded which). The receptor set was obtained from a man between 25 and 39 years old who had recovered from COVID-19.

This clone turned up a few times. The chain joins TRBV19 to TRBJ1-4; 7 positions agree with TRBD1. Germline CDR1 is LNHDA and CDR2 is SQIVND (reference sequence). The CDR3 has 14 residues. The ends lost 4 bases at V and 7 bases at J; junction bases unmatched: 6. The CDR3 nucleotides read TGTGCCAGTAGTACCCCAGGGGGTGCTGAAAAACTGTTTTTT. Translated: CASSTPGGAEKLFF.

This chain uses TRBV7-6 with TRBJ2-3; 15 bases agree with TRBD2. This CDR3 has 18 amino acids. The germline V gene encodes CDR1 SGHVS and CDR2 FNYEAQ. V was pared by 5 bases and J by 5 bases, with 11 bases of the junction left unmatched. CDR3 sequence reads: CASSASGLAGGPGDTQYF. The DNA for the CDR3 is TGTGCCAGCAGCGCCAGTGGACTAGCGGGGGGGCCCGGAGATACGCAGTATTTT.

V usage is TRBV4-2 and J usage is TRBJ2-7, with a possible D match to TRBD1 (5 bases). The CDR3 is 15 amino acids. V was cut by 0 bases and J by 0 bases, with 9 bases left in between. CDR1 is LGHNA, CDR2 YNFKEQ, per germline. In DNA form, the CDR3 reads TGTGCCAGCAGCCAAGACGGACAAAGCTCCTACGAGCAGTACTTC. It translates to CASSQDGQSSYEQYF.

The chain recombines TRBV7-9 with TRBJ1-4; D remains unclear. The ends were cut back, 7 bases at V and 0 bases at J, with 9 bases in the middle. Germline V gene sequence: CDR1 SEHNR, CDR2 FQNEAQ (reference sequence). The CDR3 sequence is 14 residues long. CDR3 residues: CASIKDTTNEKLFF. CDR3 DNA sequence: TGTGCCAGCATCAAAGATACAACTAATGAAAAACTGTTTTTT.

The chain joins TRBV4-2 to TRBJ2-7; D is undetermined. Trimming removed 1 base at V and 3 bases at J, with 7 bases between. This CDR3 spans 13 amino acids. Germline V gene sequence: CDR1 LGHNA, CDR2 YNFKEQ. The CDR3 protein is CASSQGYGYEQYF. The CDR3 region has the DNA TGTGCCAGCAGCCAAGGTTACGGCTACGAGCAGTACTTC.

The genes are TRBV7-9 and TRBJ2-1, with 8 positions matching TRBD1. The CDR3 consists of 13 residues. Trimming took 8 bases from V and 4 from J; bases not matched to a gene: 4. Germline CDR1 reads SEHNR; CDR2 reads FQNEAQ (reference sequence). The CDR3 DNA is TGTGCCAGCTTGGGACAGGAATACAATGAGCAGTTCTTC. It encodes CASLGQEYNEQFF.

The CDR3 DNA is TGTGCCAGCAGCAGCCGGACAGGGGCCCGCCTGGGGGCGGACACTGAAGCTTTCTTT. It encodes CASSSRTGARLGADTEAFF. The chain has TRBV21-1 and TRBJ1-1; the DNA was not compared with TRBD1, the D call given in the table. TRBV21-1 is annotated as a pseudogene. The CDR3 length is 19 residues.

This clone was recorded a few times. The chain uses TRBV6-5 and TRBJ1-6; D ambiguous. CDR3 size: 14 residues. The V gene lost 6 bases and the J gene lost 2 bases, with 8 bases spanning the gap. CDR1 is MNHEY and CDR2 is SVGAGI in the germline V gene. Here the CDR3 DNA reads TGTGCCAGCAGACTTGATACCTATAATTCACCCCTCCACTTT. Its protein is CASRLDTYNSPLHF.

The CDR3 DNA follows: TGTGCCAGCAGTCGGGGACAGGGGTTGAACACTGAAGCTTTCTTT. Its translation: CASSRGQGLNTEAFF. This rearrangement joins TRBV6-2 or TRBV6-3 to TRBJ1-1, with 10 positions matching TRBD1. The V gene's germline CDR1 is MNHEY and CDR2 SVGEGT. The CDR3 length is 15 residues. The V segment lost 5 bases and the J segment 0 bases; nucleotides outside the gene matches: 3.

This clone was found once. The J gene is TRBJ2-5, the V gene TRBV11-3; 15 bases are shared with TRBD2. Germline-derived CDR1 and CDR2 are SGHNT and YENEEA. Trimming cost V 5 bases and J 2 bases; bases outside gene matches: 6. This CDR3 spans 17 amino acids. The CDR3 nucleotides read TGTGCCAGCAGCCCAGGACTAGCGGGGGGGTTACAAGAGACCCAGTACTTC. It translates to CASSPGLAGGLQETQYF.

This clone was detected only once. The chain uses TRBV18 and TRBJ2-3; 7 bases are shared with TRBD1. V shed 3 bases and J 5 bases; nucleotides not matched to a gene: 17. Germline V gene data show CDR1 as KGHSH and CDR2 as LQKENI. This CDR3 comprises 18 residues. DNA for the CDR3: TGTGCCAGCTCACCCAGAGGGATCCGGGCCACAGGGGTAGATACGCAGTATTTT. It yields the protein CASSPRGIRATGVDTQYF.

The V call is TRBV6-1, the J call TRBJ2-7; TRBD1 matches at 7 bases. In germline, CDR1 is MNHNS, CDR2 SASEGT. The CDR3 runs 17 residues. Trimming removed 3 bases from V and 0 bases from J; junction bases left unmatched: 11. Here the CDR3 reads CASSDPTTGTYSYEQYF. The DNA for the CDR3 is TGTGCCAGCAGTGATCCTACGACAGGGACATACTCCTACGAGCAGTACTTC.

On this clone itself: The junction departs from germline at one end; a sequencing error may be responsible. The rearrangement uses TRBV24-1 and TRBJ2-1, with no clear D. There are 11 residues in the CDR3. The germline V gene has CDR1 KGHDR and CDR2 SFDVKD. CDR3 in amino acids: CATSPGNERFF. As DNA, the CDR3 is TGTGCCACCAGTCCCGGCAATGAGCGGTTCTTC.

This chain uses TRBV6-5 with TRBJ1-4; D is possibly TRBD1 (5 bases). The ends were cut back, 2 bases at V and 7 bases at J, with 11 bases in the middle. The length of the CDR3 is 14 residues. CDR1 is MNHEY, CDR2 SVGAGI, per germline. As DNA, the CDR3 is TGTGCCAGCAGTTACGGCCAGGGTGGTGAAAAACTGTTTTTT. It is translated as CASSYGQGGEKLFF.

V and J are TRBV5-4 and TRBJ2-2; D is ambiguous. The CDR3 loop spans 14 amino acids. Germline-derived CDR1 and CDR2 are SGHNT and YYREEE (reference sequence). Trimming left V 3 bases short and J 6 bases short, with 12 bases between. The CDR3 sequence: CASSYLKIAGELFF. The CDR3 nucleotides are TGTGCCAGCAGCTACCTAAAAATCGCCGGGGAGCTGTTTTTT.

The genes are TRBV11-2 and TRBJ2-2; 12 bases agree with TRBD2. The CDR3 is made up of 16 amino acids. J was trimmed by 6 bases and V by 5 bases; bases with no gene match: 7. Germline CDR1 and CDR2: SGHAT and FQNNGV. CDR3 in DNA: TGTGCCAGCAGCAGCATGACTAGCGGGGGTTCCGGGGAGCTGTTTTTT. Translating gives CASSSMTSGGSGELFF. The full variable domain, completed using reference TRBV11-2 and TRBJ2-2, is EAGVAQSPRYKIIEKRQSVAFWCNPISGHATLYWYQQILGQGPKLLIQFQNNGVVDDSQLPKDRFSAERLKGVDSTLKIQPAKLEDSAVYLCASSSMTSGGSGELFFGEGSRLTVL.

This clone has just one count. V usage is TRBV30 and J usage is TRBJ2-5, with D uncertain. The CDR3 is made up of 13 amino acids. Germline CDR1 GTSNPN, CDR2 SVGIG (reference sequence). Trimming pared 2 bases from V and 4 bases from J, leaving 11 bases between. Here the CDR3 DNA reads TGTGCCTGGAGTTGGGTTAGCAGAGAGACCCAGTACTTC. It is translated as CAWSWVSRETQYF.

The chain carries TRBV11-2 and TRBJ2-2; 7 bases are shared with TRBD1. Germline trimming cut 7 bases from V and 3 bases from J; bases unmatched to any gene: 5. Germline values: CDR1 SGHAT, CDR2 FQNNGV. The CDR3 contains 14 residues. DNA of the CDR3: TGTGCCAGCAATTCAGGGGGTGACACCGGGGAGCTGTTTTTT. As protein: CASNSGGDTGELFF.

The CDR3 loop reads CASSLGDRGTTEAFF. The DNA of the CDR3 is TGCGCCAGCAGCTTGGGGGACAGGGGGACCACTGAAGCTTTCTTT. The genes are TRBV5-1 and TRBJ1-1; 11 nucleotides match TRBD1. Germline lookup yields CDR1 SGHRS and CDR2 YFSETQ. The junction had 2 bases not matched to a gene; V was cut back by 0 bases and J by 4 bases. This CDR3 is built from 15 residues.

This chain connects TRBV28 to TRBJ2-1; 7 bases fit TRBD2. The V and J ends lost 7 bases and 2 bases, in that order; junction bases with no gene match: 5. The CDR3 is 14 amino acids. Germline lookup yields CDR1 MDHEN and CDR2 SYDVKM. The CDR3 reads CASIGGGTYNEQFF. In nucleotides, the CDR3 is TGTGCCAGCATTGGGGGGGGGACCTACAATGAGCAGTTCTTC.

V and J are TRBV2 and TRBJ1-2; 7 bases align to TRBD1. This CDR3 comprises 13 residues. The junction had 4 bases not matched to a gene; V was cut back by 8 bases and J by 1 base. Germline CDR1 reads SNHLY; CDR2 reads FYNNEI. CDR3 sequence: CASHRDSNYGYTF. The CDR3 DNA sequence: TGTGCCAGCCATCGGGACAGTAACTATGGCTACACCTTC.

The chain carries TRBV4-2 and TRBJ2-2; TRBD1 matches 9 bases. Germline CDR1 is LGHNA and CDR2 is YNFKEQ. V dropped 4 bases and J dropped 5; count of bases not matched to a gene: 5. The CDR3 totals 15 residues. The CDR3 sequence is CASSPRTGETGELFF. The CDR3 DNA sequence: TGTGCCAGCAGCCCGAGGACAGGGGAAACCGGGGAGCTGTTTTTT.

This rearrangement joins TRBV21-1 to TRBJ1-5; the table's TRBD1 call for D was not verified on the DNA. TRBV21-1 is reported as a pseudogene. This CDR3 is 21 amino acids long. This CDR3 reads CASSKARAQMFRGQGNQPQHF. The CDR3 DNA sequence: TGTGCCAGCAGCAAAGCGCGGGCTCAGATGTTCCGGGGACAGGGCAATCAGCCCCAGCATTTT.

This chain links TRBV2 with TRBJ1-5; TRBD1 is a possible D gene (6 bases). This CDR3 spans 13 amino acids. Germline values: CDR1 SNHLY, CDR2 FYNNEI. Between the trimmed V and J ends, which lost 8 bases and 3 bases, there was a span of 11 bases. The CDR3 coding sequence is TGTGCCAGCCACGGACAGAACAATCAGCCCCAGCATTTT. It translates to CASHGQNNQPQHF. The variable domain in full, with the rest retrieved from reference TRBV2 and TRBJ1-5, is EPEVTQTPSHQVTQMGQEVILRCVPISNHLYFYWYRQILGQKVEFLVSFYNNEISEKSEIFDDQFSVERPDGSNFTLKIRSTKLEDSAMYFCASHGQNNQPQHFGDGTRLSIL.

This chain connects TRBV9 to TRBJ2-5, with TRBD2 matching over 7 bases. V lost 0 bases and J lost 2; bases outside the gene matches: 7. Germline-derived CDR1 and CDR2 are SGDLS and YYNGEE. CDR3 size: 16 residues. CDR3 protein: CASSVEDSGQQETQYF. DNA for the CDR3: TGTGCCAGCAGCGTAGAAGATAGCGGGCAACAAGAGACCCAGTACTTC.